These 23 T cell receptor beta chains originate from one sample sequenced in a study of blood T cells in healthy people across ages. With a J-beta primer mix and a sample-barcoded 5' primer, a second PCR ran about 7 to 12 cycles. Each CDR3 protein is one row after TCRdb ran MiXCR on the 5' RACE reads. The data hold roughly 2 million distinct CDR3 sequences, with around 50% observed a single time. The specimen was blood. The receptors derive from a woman aged 40-49 years in good health.

The chain has TRBV13 and TRBJ1-2; 10 nucleotides agree with TRBD1. CDR3 length: 18 residues. After removal of 0 bases from V and 6 bases from J, the junction contained 13 bases not matched to a gene. The germline V gene encodes CDR1 PRHDT and CDR2 FYEKMQ (reference sequence). The CDR3 bases are TGTGCCAGCAGCTTAGGACATGCCATGACAGGGGGCGCCAATGGCTACACCTTC. Translated, it gives CASSLGHAMTGGANGYTF.

V and J are TRBV7-9 and TRBJ2-1; 10 bases align to TRBD1. CDR1 and CDR2 (germline): SEHNR, FQNEAQ (reference sequence). The length of the CDR3 is 14 residues. V trimming: 10 bases; J trimming: 3 bases; junction bases outside the gene matches: 6. The CDR3 spells CATKRDRGYNEQFF. CDR3 DNA: TGTGCCACCAAAAGGGACAGGGGCTACAATGAGCAGTTCTTC.

The table lists this clonotype with a few counts. This chain links TRBV12-3 or TRBV12-4 with TRBJ2-3; 15 nucleotides line up with TRBD2. The CDR3 has 16 residues. Losses at the gene ends were 3 bases for V and 5 bases for J; bases not matched to a gene: 3. CDR3 region: CASSFGLAGGQDTQYF. CDR3 in DNA: TGTGCCAGCAGTTTCGGACTAGCGGGGGGGCAAGATACGCAGTATTTT.

The V gene is TRBV5-1, the J gene TRBJ1-2; the match to TRBD1 covers 9 bases. Germline V CDR1 and CDR2: SGHRS, YFSETQ. V was clipped by 4 bases and J by 1 base; unmatched bases: 11. This CDR3 is 17 amino acids long. CDR3: CASSRGNRDRDNYGYTF. The CDR3 region has the DNA TGCGCCAGCAGCCGGGGAAATCGGGACAGGGATAACTATGGCTACACCTTC.

V is TRBV29-1 and J is TRBJ2-1; 12 bases align to TRBD2. Germline V gene data show CDR1 as SQVTM and CDR2 as ANQGSEA. V was pared by 6 bases and J by 8 bases, with 8 bases of the junction left unmatched. This CDR3 is built from 14 residues. The CDR3 nucleotides read TGCAGCGTGTCTCTAGCGGGGGGGCCGCATGAGCAGTTCTTC. Amino acids: CSVSLAGGPHEQFF.

This clonotype was seen just once. The chain uses TRBV5-1 and TRBJ2-3, with 10 bases that match TRBD2. Unmatched junction bases numbered 2, after V lost 1 base and J lost 0 bases. The CDR3 is 16 residues long. Germline CDR1 is SGHRS and CDR2 is YFSETQ. The CDR3 spells CASSLTSGMSTDTQYF. As DNA, the CDR3 is TGCGCCAGCAGCTTGACTAGCGGGATGAGCACAGATACGCAGTATTTT. Combining the CDR3 with reference TRBV5-1 and TRBJ2-3 gives the whole variable domain KAGVTQTPRYLIKTRGQQVTLSCSPISGHRSVSWYQQTPGQGLQFLFEYFSETQRNKGNFPGRFSGRQFSNSRSEMNVSTLELGDSALYLCASSLTSGMSTDTQYFGPGTRLTVL.

On this clonotype: The junction differs from germline at one of its ends, possibly a read error. The J gene is TRBJ1-4, the V gene TRBV7-2, with D unresolved. This CDR3 region has 14 residues. The germline V gene encodes CDR1 SGHTA and CDR2 FQGNSA. The chain's CDR3 is CASSSSAWSEKLFF. The CDR3 DNA is TGTGCCAGCAGCTCTAGTGCCTGGAGCGAAAAGCTGTTTTTT.

J is TRBJ2-5 and V is TRBV11-2, with TRBD2 matching 10 bases. The tail of the sequence fits TRBJ2-7 better, so the J call may be wrong. Germline-derived CDR1 and CDR2 are SGHAT and FQNNGV. The CDR3 is made up of 14 amino acids. In DNA, the CDR3 is TGTGCCAGCAGCTTAGGCGTAGCGGGGGGCGAGCAGTACTTC. Translated, it gives CASSLGVAGGEQYF.

The chain carries TRBV12-3 or TRBV12-4 and TRBJ1-2; TRBD1 matches 10 bases. Losses at the gene ends were 8 bases for V and 8 bases for J; bases not matched to a gene: 8. The CDR3 loop spans 13 amino acids. This CDR3 is CASAPGQGYGYTF. The CDR3 region has the DNA TGTGCCAGCGCTCCGGGACAGGGGTACGGCTACACCTTC.

V gene TRBV6-2 or TRBV6-3 combines with J gene TRBJ2-1; the D gene is possibly TRBD1 (5 bases). The CDR3 has 13 residues. Germline V lookup: CDR1 MNHEY, CDR2 SVGEGT. V lost 5 bases, J lost 9 bases, and 14 bases lay in between. CDR3 protein: CASSERLQGEQFF. DNA of the CDR3: TGTGCCAGCAGTGAGCGACTGCAGGGTGAGCAGTTCTTC.

This clonotype has only a few counts. The rearrangement uses TRBV29-1 and TRBJ1-2; D is undetermined. Germline assignment: CDR1 SQVTM and CDR2 ANQGSEA. The CDR3 covers 10 residues. Trimming took 4 bases from V and 5 from J, leaving 5 bases between them. The CDR3 sequence: CSVGPYGYTF. CDR3 bases: TGCAGCGTTGGACCGTATGGCTACACCTTC. Variable domain in full (rest from reference TRBV29-1 and TRBJ1-2): SAVISQKPSRDICQRGTSLTIQCQVDSQVTMMFWYRQQPGQSLTLIATANQGSEATYESGFVIDKFPISRPNLTFSTLTVSNMSPEDSSIYLCSVGPYGYTFGSGTRLTVV.

The DNA of the CDR3 is TGTGCCAGCAGCTTAGAATTTGTATCACGGCAGTACTTC. Translated, it gives CASSLEFVSRQYF. V is TRBV7-2 and J is TRBJ2-5; no clear D gene. The CDR3 length is 13 residues. In germline, CDR1 is SGHTA, CDR2 FQGNSA. Trimming pared 1 base from V and 11 bases from J, leaving 14 bases between.

This clonotype was counted a single time. The chain has TRBV20-1 and TRBJ2-4, with 7 bases aligning to TRBD1. CDR3 length: 15 amino acids. Trimming at V came to 2 bases and at J to 13 bases, leaving 17 bases not matched to a gene. Germline V gene sequence: CDR1 DFQATT, CDR2 SNEGSKA (reference sequence). CDR3 coding DNA: TGCAGTGCTAGAAGGGGGCTGACAGGGAGTGGGGAGCAGTACTTC. Translation gives CSARRGLTGSGEQYF.

This clonotype turned up a few times. The V call is TRBV12-3 or TRBV12-4, the J call TRBJ2-4; TRBD1 agrees at 8 bases. The V segment lost 6 bases and the J segment 2 bases; nucleotides outside the gene matches: 12. This CDR3 is built from 17 residues. This CDR3 reads CASSQGQAVLSKNIQYF. CDR3 in DNA: TGTGCCAGCAGCCAGGGACAGGCCGTACTATCCAAAAACATTCAGTACTTC.

DNA for the CDR3: TGCAGTGCTACCTCCGGGACTAGCGGAACAGATACGCAGTATTTT. This sequence encodes CSATSGTSGTDTQYF. The rearrangement joins TRBV20-1 to TRBJ2-3; 11 nucleotides line up with TRBD2. The CDR3 is 15 residues long. Germline CDR1 reads DFQATT; CDR2 reads SNEGSKA (reference sequence). The V gene end was trimmed by 4 bases and the J gene end by 3 bases; junction bases not matched to a gene: 6.

The rearrangement joins TRBV6-1 to TRBJ2-5; D is uncertain. The CDR3 is 14 residues long. V was trimmed by 7 bases and J by 5 bases, leaving 17 bases between them. Germline CDR1 reads MNHNS; CDR2 reads SASEGT. The CDR3 reads CASNESLGSETQYF. The DNA for the CDR3 is TGTGCCAGCAATGAGAGTCTAGGTTCTGAGACCCAGTACTTC.

V usage is TRBV6-5 and J usage is TRBJ1-2, with 9 bases that match TRBD1. Germline values: CDR1 MNHEY, CDR2 SVGAGI. V trimming: 4 bases; J trimming: 6 bases; junction bases outside the gene matches: 6. The CDR3 sequence is 14 residues long. The CDR3 sequence is CASSSLWDRDGYTF. CDR3 DNA: TGTGCCAGCAGTTCCCTCTGGGACAGGGATGGCTACACCTTC.

Only a few counts were recorded for this clonotype. This chain connects TRBV25-1 to TRBJ2-7; the D gene is possibly TRBD2 (6 bases). Germline V gene sequence: CDR1 MGHDK, CDR2 SYGVNS. Trimming pared 4 bases from V and 4 bases from J, leaving 14 bases between. This CDR3 contains 14 residues. CDR3 loop: CASSGVGGAYEQYF. DNA of the CDR3: TGTGCCAGCAGTGGAGTGGGGGGTGCTTACGAGCAGTACTTC.

The chain is built from TRBV29-1 and TRBJ1-6; no definite D call. CDR3 length: 13 amino acids. Between the trimmed V and J ends, which lost 7 bases and 5 bases, there was a span of 12 bases. CDR1 is SQVTM, CDR2 ANQGSEA, per germline. CDR3 region: CSAAVAHNSPLHF. The CDR3 nucleotides read TGCAGCGCGGCTGTGGCCCATAATTCACCCCTCCACTTT.

The chain links TRBV12-3 or TRBV12-4 to TRBJ2-1; D gene unclear. CDR3 length: 14 residues. V lost 3 bases to trimming and J lost 8 bases, with 14 bases between them. The CDR3: CASSFRRFGDEQFF. CDR3 coding DNA: TGTGCCAGCAGTTTTCGGCGCTTTGGCGATGAGCAGTTCTTC.

Notes on this clonotype: A much larger clone lies a single base off, so this may be a read error. The chain couples TRBV7-2 to TRBJ2-5, with 7 bases that match TRBD1. The CDR3 consists of 14 residues. Looked up from germline, CDR1 is SGHTA and CDR2 is FQGNSA. CDR3 residues: CACSKDRTLREQYF. The CDR3 coding sequence is TGTGCCTGCAGTAAGGACAGGACCCTACGAGAGCAGTACTTC.

The chain is built from TRBV10-3 and TRBJ2-3, with 7 bases identical to TRBD1. Germline CDR1 ENHRY, CDR2 SYGVKD. CDR3 length: 14 amino acids. The trim removed 4 bases at V and 2 bases at J, leaving 3 bases unmatched. The CDR3 reads CAISGTGFTDTQYF. CDR3 DNA: TGTGCCATCAGTGGGACAGGATTCACAGATACGCAGTATTTT.

This clonotype has just a few counts. The CDR3 here is CASSQEPDHYEQYF. The CDR3 DNA reads as TGCGCCAGCAGCCAAGAACCAGACCACTACGAGCAGTACTTC. V usage is TRBV4-3 and J usage is TRBJ2-7; unclear D gene. The V end was cut by 0 bases, the J end by 3 bases, with 9 bases between. The CDR3 consists of 14 residues. CDR1 and CDR2 from the germline V gene are LGHNA and YSLEER.